The rows below give T cell receptor beta chains drawn from one sample of a study of cytomegalovirus exposure and HLA in healthy donors. Produced via immunoSEQ multiplex PCR; TCRdb's table is partial and in-frame only. The sample includes around 150,000 clones, roughly 84% of them seen just once. The specimen was PBMCs. These TCRs come from a man aged 18 to 29 in good health and CMV-seronegative. CDR3s include the opening cysteine and the closing phenylalanine or tryptophan. Clone size is not always given. Where it is, it says once, few, many or a class for expanded clones.

v_gene	abundance	j_gene	CDR3aa
TRBV4-1	.	TRBJ2-7	CASSQRDRSYEQYF
TRBV9	.	TRBJ2-3	CASSVGASGRDTQYF
TRBV30	.	TRBJ2-5	CAWGLPYQETQYF
TRBV10-3	.	TRBJ1-2	CAISEGQYGYTF
TRBV9	.	TRBJ2-1	CASSVNGGSYNEQFF
TRBV19	.	TRBJ2-5	CASSPTGLREATQYF
TRBV7-2	.	TRBJ2-7	CASSVRGGRLGAYEQYF
TRBV21-1	.	TRBJ2-1	CASKRHRKIYNEQFF
TRBV7-3	.	TRBJ2-1	CASSQRENYNEQFF
TRBV7-6	.	TRBJ2-5	CASSFSSGSNQETQYF
TRBV30	few	TRBJ1-6	CALTGQVNSPLHF
TRBV7-8	.	TRBJ2-7	CASSSLLDRDLSYEQYF
TRBV7-9	.	TRBJ1-3	CASSIRTVSGNTIYF
TRBV20-1	.	TRBJ1-4	CSARGGEKLFF
TRBV4-1	.	TRBJ1-2	CASSQDRWDRSGYTF